The present T cell receptor (beta chain) was sequenced within a study of cytomegalovirus exposure and HLA in healthy donors. Study-level results: According to a later analysis, most TCR beta chains associated with CMV appeared HLA-restricted.

The primer mix had 60 Vbeta and 13 Jbeta primers. This table comes from immunoSEQ multiplex PCR, and its TCRdb copy is limited to in-frame clones, with some not included. The sample lists some 85,000 clones, about four fifths seen once, with under 2.5% in the top ten. With regard to this clone: The antigen remains unidentified.

This clonotype was obtained from a man aged 18 to 35 in good health and CMV-seronegative. The source material was PBMCs.

The CDR3 protein is CASSIQASYEQYF. The CDR3 DNA follows: TGTGCCAGTAGTATTCAGGCGTCCTACGAGCAGTACTTC. The genes are TRBV19 and TRBJ2-7, with D uncertain. Germline V gives CDR1 LNHDA, CDR2 SQIVND (reference sequence). This CDR3 has 13 amino acids. Trimming pared 3 bases from V and 1 base from J, leaving 7 bases between.